The 28 T cell receptor beta chains below come from one sample, sequenced in a study of blood T cell repertoires in COVID-19. Produced via immunoSEQ multiplex PCR; TCRdb's table is partial and in-frame only. Altogether around 110,000 clones are present, approximately 89% being singletons, with the ten largest covering 6.5% to 7%. The sample was peripheral blood. These receptors all come from a man aged 50 or older with active or convalescent COVID-19.

V is TRBV7-2 and J is TRBJ2-3; a weak D match, TRBD2 (5 bases). V lost 2 bases, J lost 3 bases, and 9 bases lay in between. The CDR3 extends over 14 amino acids. The germline gives CDR1 SGHTA, CDR2 FQGNSA. CDR3 sequence (DNA): TGTGCCAGCAGCTTATCAGCGGCAACAGATACGCAGTATTTT. Its translation: CASSLSAATDTQYF.

This CDR3 reads CSVESSGSPGETQYF. CDR3 nucleotides: TGCAGCGTTGAGTCCAGCGGGAGCCCCGGGGAGACCCAGTACTTC. The chain combines TRBV29-1 with TRBJ2-5; TRBD2 matches at 8 bases. Germline V lookup: CDR1 SQVTM, CDR2 ANQGSEA. This CDR3 spans 15 amino acids. J lost 5 bases, V lost 3 bases, and 11 bases had no gene match.

The chain has TRBV4-2 and TRBJ2-1; D unresolved. Trimming stripped 2 bases from V and 0 bases from J, with 14 bases between. This CDR3 has 17 residues. The germline V gene encodes CDR1 LGHNA and CDR2 YNFKEQ. The CDR3: CASSQPLVSLSYNEQFF. CDR3 bases: TGTGCCAGCAGCCAACCCCTTGTTAGCCTCTCCTACAATGAGCAGTTCTTC.

This clone was recorded a few times. The CDR3 DNA reads as TGCGCCAGCAGCTCGGGACAGGGGGGCCGGTTCTTC. Amino acids: CASSSGQGGRFF. V gene TRBV5-1 combines with J gene TRBJ2-1; TRBD1 matches 11 bases. This CDR3 contains 12 residues. With 3 bases clipped from V and 15 bases from J, the junction kept 5 bases outside the gene matches. Germline V gives CDR1 SGHRS, CDR2 YFSETQ.

There are a few counts of this clone. The genes are TRBV27 and TRBJ2-7; tentative D call: TRBD2 (5 bases). Trimming removed 3 bases from V and 6 bases from J, with 12 bases in between. Germline V gene lookup returns CDR1 MNHEY and CDR2 SMNVEV (reference sequence). This CDR3 contains 13 residues. The CDR3 DNA sequence: TGTGCCAGCAGTTTTTTTTACGGGGTCGAGCAGTACTTC. It yields the protein CASSFFYGVEQYF.

The J gene is TRBJ2-7, the V gene TRBV5-6, with 10 bases that match TRBD1. Germline CDR1 reads SGHDT; CDR2 reads YYEEEE. With V trimmed by 4 bases and J by 3 bases, 4 bases remained unmatched. CDR3 length: 14 residues. The CDR3 region is CASSIGTGDYEQYF. Here the CDR3 DNA reads TGTGCCAGCAGCATTGGGACAGGGGACTACGAGCAGTACTTC.

The CDR3 DNA reads as TGTGCCAGCAGTGCTCCCGGGACACCCTATGGCTACACCTTC. Encoded protein: CASSAPGTPYGYTF. This rearrangement joins TRBV2 to TRBJ1-2, with a weak D call TRBD1 (6 bases). CDR3 length equals 14 residues. V gave up 4 bases and J gave up 4 bases, with 13 bases separating them. Looked up from germline, CDR1 is SNHLY and CDR2 is FYNNEI.

This clone appeared once. This chain uses TRBV6-1 with TRBJ1-1; D is perhaps TRBD1 (5 bases). The CDR3 contains 15 residues. Trimming left V 7 bases short and J 1 base short, with 16 bases between. Germline lookup yields CDR1 MNHNS and CDR2 SASEGT. The CDR3 coding sequence is TGTGCCAGCACCGATCGGGGGAGGGAGAACACTGAAGCTTTCTTT. Translated, it gives CASTDRGRENTEAFF.

The chain is built from TRBV7-9 and TRBJ1-2; 9 nucleotides agree with TRBD1. The germline gives CDR1 SEHNR, CDR2 FQNEAQ (reference sequence). J gave up 6 bases and V 1 base, and 6 bases lay outside the gene matches. This CDR3 has 15 amino acids. The CDR3 spells CASSLGAGQGHGYTF. CDR3 bases: TGTGCCAGCAGCTTAGGGGCGGGACAGGGCCATGGCTACACCTTC.

The rearrangement joins TRBV29-1 to TRBJ2-7; maybe TRBD1 (5 bases). Trimming left V 1 base short and J 2 bases short, with 18 bases between. From germline, CDR1 is SQVTM and CDR2 ANQGSEA. The CDR3 is 16 residues long. The CDR3 nucleotides read TGCAGCGTTGAAGGCAGGGAAGATCGAGGTGCCTACGAGCAGTACTTC. This translates into CSVEGREDRGAYEQYF.

The V gene is TRBV19, the J gene TRBJ2-7; 9 bases match TRBD1. The CDR3 contains 15 residues. The germline gives CDR1 LNHDA, CDR2 SQIVND (reference sequence). V shed 3 bases, J shed 4 bases, and the junction held 7 bases outside the gene matches. The CDR3 DNA follows: TGTGCCAGTAGTATTGGGGGACAGGGAAGTTACGAGCAGTACTTC. Translating it yields CASSIGGQGSYEQYF.

The genes are TRBV6-4 and TRBJ2-1; 8 bases fit TRBD2. Germline V gene sequence: CDR1 MRHNA, CDR2 SNTAGT. The CDR3 loop spans 13 amino acids. Germline trimming cut 4 bases from V and 6 bases from J; bases unmatched to any gene: 2. DNA for the CDR3: TGTGCCAGCAGTGTAGGGACTAGCAATGAGCAGTTCTTC. Protein: CASSVGTSNEQFF.

The V and J genes are TRBV7-8 and TRBJ1-2; D is unresolved. Germline-derived CDR1 and CDR2 are SGHVS and FQNEAQ. Trimming cost V 5 bases and J 0 bases, with 16 bases left between them. The CDR3 is 16 residues long. CDR3 nucleotide sequence: TGTGCCAGCAGCCCCCTCTGGGCCGCAGCTAACTATGGCTACACCTTC. Translation gives CASSPLWAAANYGYTF.

This chain joins TRBV5-4 and TRBJ2-7; 7 positions match TRBD2. Looked up from germline, CDR1 is SGHNT and CDR2 is YYREEE (reference sequence). V lost 1 base, J lost 0 bases, and 1 base stayed unmatched. This CDR3 is 14 amino acids long. Here the CDR3 DNA reads TGTGCCAGCAGCTTGTGGACTAGCTCCTACGAGCAGTACTTC. Translated, it gives CASSLWTSSYEQYF.

This clone occurred a few times. The J gene is TRBJ1-5, the V gene TRBV6-4; 8 bases agree with TRBD1. Germline-derived CDR1 and CDR2 are MRHNA and SNTAGT. Germline trimming cut 8 bases from V and 3 bases from J; bases unmatched to any gene: 3. The length of the CDR3 is 13 residues. This CDR3 reads CASATGDNQPQHF. CDR3 bases: TGTGCCAGCGCGACAGGGGACAATCAGCCCCAGCATTTT.

The chain links TRBV5-1 to TRBJ2-1; no clear D. The CDR3 sequence is 12 residues long. Germline loops: CDR1 SGHRS, CDR2 YFSETQ. With 1 base removed from V and 5 bases from J, the gap between germline ends came to 4 bases. The CDR3 sequence is CASSLSDNEQFF. The CDR3, as DNA: TGCGCCAGCAGCTTGTCGGACAATGAGCAGTTCTTC.

This chain connects TRBV7-8 to TRBJ2-7, with a weak D call TRBD1 (6 bases). Germline V gene data show CDR1 as SGHVS and CDR2 as FQNEAQ. The CDR3 contains 14 residues. V dropped 3 bases and J dropped 5 bases, with 14 bases sitting between them. The CDR3 nucleotides read TGTGCCAGCAGCTTCGTACAGGGCGGGCACGAGCAGTACTTC. It yields the protein CASSFVQGGHEQYF. Full variable domain (remainder filled in from reference TRBV7-8 and TRBJ2-7): GAGVSQSPRYKVAKRGQDVALRCDPISGHVSLFWYQQALGQGPEFLTYFQNEAQLDKSGLPSDRFFAERPEGSVSTLKIQRTQQEDSAVYLCASSFVQGGHEQYFGPGTRLTVT.

The rearrangement links TRBV4-1 to TRBJ1-2, with 7 nucleotides matching TRBD1. The CDR3 runs 16 residues. Germline trimming cut 6 bases from V and 0 bases from J; bases unmatched to any gene: 10. Germline V gives CDR1 MGHRA, CDR2 YSYEKL. This chain's CDR3 is CASRRQGLRTNYGYTF. In DNA form, the CDR3 reads TGCGCCAGCAGAAGACAGGGCCTGAGGACTAACTATGGCTACACCTTC.

The chain joins TRBV7-2 to TRBJ1-6; TRBD1 agrees at 9 bases. CDR1 and CDR2 (germline): SGHTA, FQGNSA. The CDR3 totals 16 residues. The J segment lost 8 bases and the V segment lost 2 bases, leaving 7 bases of the junction unmatched. In DNA form, the CDR3 reads TGTGCCAGCAGCTTACAGGGGGACAGGGTGGATTCACCCCTCCACTTT. Protein: CASSLQGDRVDSPLHF.

The chain combines TRBV30 with TRBJ2-6; 8 bases map to TRBD2. This CDR3 region has 19 residues. Losses at the gene ends were 0 bases for V and 0 bases for J; bases not matched to a gene: 10. Per germline, CDR1 GTSNPN and CDR2 SVGIG (reference sequence). CDR3 protein: CAWSVPGLALSSGANVLTF. DNA of the CDR3: TGTGCCTGGAGTGTACCCGGACTAGCTCTTAGCTCTGGGGCCAACGTCCTGACTTTC.

The J gene is TRBJ1-2, the V gene TRBV2; 7 nucleotides align to TRBD1. The germline CDR1 and CDR2 sequences are SNHLY and FYNNEI. Trimming at V came to 8 bases and at J to 5 bases, leaving 11 bases not matched to a gene. This CDR3 is built from 14 residues. The CDR3, as DNA: TGTGCCAGCGCCCTCACGACAGGGCGATATGGCTACACCTTC. Translating it yields CASALTTGRYGYTF.

The chain is built from TRBV5-4 and TRBJ1-2; perhaps TRBD1 as D (5 bases). V lost 4 bases, J lost 4 bases, and 20 bases lay in between. Germline V gene data show CDR1 as SGHNT and CDR2 as YYREEE (reference sequence). The CDR3 length is 16 residues. Written as DNA, the CDR3 is TGTGCCAGCAGCGGGGGGTCGGGGAGTAGTAGCTATGGCTACACCTTC. Translation gives CASSGGSGSSSYGYTF. Based on the CDR3 plus reference TRBV5-4 and TRBJ1-2, the full variable domain is ETGVTQSPTHLIKTRGQQVTLRCSSQSGHNTVSWYQQALGQGPQFIFQYYREEENGRGNFPPRFSGLQFPNYSSELNVNALELDDSALYLCASSGGSGSSSYGYTFGSGTRLTVV.

The V gene is TRBV7-9, the J gene TRBJ2-7; tentative D call: TRBD1 (8 bases). Trimming pared 5 bases from V and 4 bases from J, leaving 15 bases between. This CDR3 spans 14 amino acids. Germline V CDR1 and CDR2: SEHNR, FQNEAQ (reference sequence). The CDR3 loop is CASSTNRGGYEQYF. In DNA form, the CDR3 reads TGTGCCAGCAGCACAAACAGGGGGGGTTACGAGCAGTACTTC.

This clone was observed a handful of times. The rearrangement links TRBV6-2 or TRBV6-3 to TRBJ1-2; a possible D gene is TRBD1 (6 bases). Trimming cost V 6 bases and J 2 bases, with 7 bases left between them. The germline V gene has CDR1 MNHEY and CDR2 SVGEGT. The length of the CDR3 is 12 residues. This chain's CDR3 is CASSQGNYGYTF. CDR3 DNA: TGTGCCAGCAGCCAGGGGAACTATGGCTACACCTTC.

The chain combines TRBV13 with TRBJ2-1, with D tentatively TRBD2 (6 bases). The ends were cut back, 3 bases at V and 7 bases at J, with 13 bases in the middle. CDR1 is PRHDT and CDR2 is FYEKMQ in the germline V gene (reference sequence). The CDR3 totals 14 residues. The DNA of the CDR3 is TGTGCCAGCAGCTTGGGGCGGGAAGTAAATGAGCAGTTCTTC. Translating it yields CASSLGREVNEQFF. The whole variable domain, filled in from reference TRBV13 and TRBJ2-1, reads AAGVIQSPRHLIKEKRETATLKCYPIPRHDTVYWYQQGPGQDPQFLISFYEKMQSDKGSIPDRFSAQQFSDYHSELNMSSLELGDSALYFCASSLGREVNEQFFGPGTRLTVL.

This rearrangement joins TRBV6-4 to TRBJ2-5, with 8 bases identical to TRBD2. Germline lookup yields CDR1 MRHNA and CDR2 SNTAGT. CDR3 length: 13 residues. V lost 5 bases and J lost 5; bases outside the gene matches: 4. The CDR3 loop reads CASSPSGSETQYF. CDR3 nucleotides: TGTGCCAGCAGTCCGAGCGGGAGTGAGACCCAGTACTTC.

This clone is a singleton in its sample. The gene calls are TRBV14 and TRBJ2-7; D is possibly TRBD2 (5 bases). Germline V gene lookup returns CDR1 SGHDN and CDR2 FVKESK. The CDR3 runs to 13 residues. Trimming removed 2 bases from V and 6 bases from J, with 11 bases in between. Here the CDR3 DNA reads TGTGCCAGCAGCCAAAGCAAGGCGGGCGAGCAGTACTTC. It is translated as CASSQSKAGEQYF. The whole variable domain, remainder taken from reference TRBV14 and TRBJ2-7, is EAGVTQFPSHSVIEKGQTVTLRCDPISGHDNLYWYRRVMGKEIKFLLHFVKESKQDESGMPNNRFLAERTGGTYSTLKVQPAELEDSGVYFCASSQSKAGEQYFGPGTRLTVT.

The J gene is TRBJ1-4, the V gene TRBV6-5, with 7 bases lining up with TRBD1. Germline loops: CDR1 MNHEY, CDR2 SVGAGI. V lost 6 bases and J lost 4; bases outside the gene matches: 5. This CDR3 region has 14 residues. The CDR3 DNA sequence: TGTGCCAGCAGGGAGGGGACAGTTAATGAAAAACTGTTTTTT. Translation gives CASREGTVNEKLFF.